This T cell receptor (beta chain) derives from a study of cytomegalovirus exposure and HLA in healthy donors. Study results and limitations: An assumption of roughly uniform sequencing depth across donors underlay the presence/absence analyses. Prior analysis indicated that the majority of TCR beta V segments exhibited productivity approximately 87% or approximately 30% of the time.

The CDR3 is 14 amino acids. CDR1 and CDR2 from the germline V gene are MNHEY and SVGAGI. Trimming pared 5 bases from V and 0 bases from J, leaving 10 bases between. Donors sampled were nominally healthy, though unrecorded immune exposures were likely. Of note for this clone: What it binds is unknown.

PCR involved 60 Vbeta and 13 Jbeta primers. Produced via immunoSEQ multiplex PCR; TCRdb's table is partial and in-frame only. The profile shows about 83,000 clones, approximately 75% of them singletons. Sequencing was done on a sample of PBMCs. The source is a man in his sixties in good health and CMV-seronegative. This sequence joins TRBV6-5 and TRBJ1-2; TRBD1 might be the D (6 bases). CDR3 residues: CASSKDRANYGYTF. In DNA form, the CDR3 reads TGTGCCAGCAGTAAGGACAGAGCTAACTATGGCTACACCTTC.